These 15 T cell receptor beta chains were all obtained from the same sample, sequenced in a study of OX40 agonist ivuxolimab in advanced cancers. Measured with immunoSEQ multiplex PCR; TCRdb has only the in-frame clones, and not every one. This sample yields tens of thousands of clones, of which around nine tenths are seen a single time; more than 10% belongs to the top ten. The source material was CD4+ or CD8+ T cells sorted from blood, sampled in a trial of the OX40 agonist ivuxolimab. The receptors shown here come from an adult with an advanced solid tumor such as melanoma, head and neck, liver or kidney cancer.

The V gene is TRBV7-7, the J gene TRBJ1-4; no reliable D call. Trimming took 6 bases from V and 5 from J, leaving 25 bases between them. CDR3 length: 18 amino acids. Germline values: CDR1 SSHAT, CDR2 FNYEAQ (reference sequence). This CDR3 is CASSDDQGLLVDNEKLFF. CDR3 DNA sequence: TGTGCCAGCAGTGATGACCAAGGTCTCCTAGTCGACAATGAAAAACTGTTTTTT.

V is TRBV27 and J is TRBJ2-1; D call uncertain. Germline V gene data show CDR1 as MNHEY and CDR2 as SMNVEV (reference sequence). The length of the CDR3 is 16 residues. Trimming shortened V by 4 bases and J by 4 bases, and 17 bases separated the two germline ends. CDR3 sequence reads: CASSSILTGGYNEQFF. Written as DNA, the CDR3 is TGTGCCAGCAGTTCAATCCTAACGGGCGGATACAATGAGCAGTTCTTC.

The CDR3 protein is CASSLLGTGPDEQYF. In nucleotides, the CDR3 is TGTGCCAGCAGCTTATTGGGGACAGGGCCCGACGAGCAGTACTTC. This chain links TRBV11-2 with TRBJ2-7, with 9 positions matching TRBD1. After removal of 2 bases from V and 5 bases from J, the junction contained 7 bases not matched to a gene. This CDR3 is built from 15 residues. CDR1 and CDR2 from the germline V gene are SGHAT and FQNNGV.

This chain links TRBV27 with TRBJ2-7, with D possibly being TRBD2 (5 bases). Trimming took off 5 bases at V and 7 bases at J, with 27 bases between the two ends. CDR1 is MNHEY and CDR2 is SMNVEV in the germline V gene (reference sequence). The CDR3 is 17 amino acids. The CDR3 sequence is CASSPNEIRAGGGEQYF. The CDR3 coding sequence is TGTGCCAGCAGTCCGAATGAAATAAGGGCAGGAGGAGGTGAGCAGTACTTC.

The rearrangement joins TRBV28 to TRBJ1-1; TRBD1 is a possible D gene (5 bases). The CDR3 spans 14 residues. V dropped 5 bases and J dropped 6 bases, with 16 bases sitting between them. Germline CDR1 is MDHEN and CDR2 is SYDVKM. Written as DNA, the CDR3 is TGTGCCAGCAGTCCCCGGGGGGGATTATCTGAAGCTTTCTTT. It specifies CASSPRGGLSEAFF.

V gene TRBV6-5 combines with J gene TRBJ2-3; D is unresolved. The CDR3 spans 11 residues. Germline CDR1 MNHEY, CDR2 SVGAGI. The V and J ends lost 5 bases and 7 bases respectively, with 7 bases between them. This CDR3 reads CASSAGYTQYF. The CDR3 coding sequence is TGTGCCAGCAGTGCCGGTTATACGCAGTATTTT.

This clone has a single count. The rearrangement joins TRBV7-9 to TRBJ2-7; D ambiguous. This CDR3 has 12 amino acids. V dropped 1 base and J dropped 6 bases, with 7 bases sitting between them. Germline V gene sequence: CDR1 SEHNR, CDR2 FQNEAQ (reference sequence). CDR3: CASSLGSGEQYF. CDR3 DNA sequence: TGTGCCAGCAGCTTAGGGTCGGGCGAGCAGTACTTC. Together with reference TRBV7-9 and TRBJ2-7, the CDR3 gives the full variable domain: DTGVSQNPRHKITKRGQNVTFRCDPISEHNRLYWYRQTLGQGPEFLTYFQNEAQLEKSRLLSDRFSAERPKGSFSTLEIQRTEQGDSAMYLCASSLGSGEQYFGPGTRLTVT.

The rearrangement uses TRBV7-2 and TRBJ1-5; D may be TRBD1 (5 bases). Germline V gene data show CDR1 as SGHTA and CDR2 as FQGNSA. Trimming stripped 5 bases from V and 4 bases from J, with 18 bases between. The CDR3 sequence is 16 residues long. CDR3 loop: CASSPIGGGNNQPQHF. Here the CDR3 DNA reads TGTGCCAGCAGCCCAATCGGGGGGGGGAATAATCAGCCCCAGCATTTT.

This chain joins TRBV4-1 and TRBJ2-3, with D possibly matching TRBD2 (5 bases). This CDR3 is built from 15 residues. Looked up from germline, CDR1 is MGHRA and CDR2 is YSYEKL. The V end lost 1 base, the J end lost 2 bases, and 10 bases lay between the germline ends. For the CDR3, the DNA is TGCGCCAGCAGCCAAGGGACTCGAGACACAGATACGCAGTATTTT. Its translation: CASSQGTRDTDTQYF.

The chain is built from TRBV28 and TRBJ2-1; 7 bases align to TRBD2. Germline values: CDR1 MDHEN, CDR2 SYDVKM. With 2 bases clipped from V and 6 bases from J, the junction kept 7 bases outside the gene matches. This CDR3 has 15 amino acids. CDR3 amino acids: CASSLLAETCNEQFF. CDR3 bases: TGTGCCAGCAGTTTACTAGCGGAAACCTGCAATGAGCAGTTCTTC.

The V call is TRBV28, the J call TRBJ2-7; the match to TRBD2 covers 7 bases. V gave up 5 bases and J gave up 7 bases; unmatched junction bases: 17. Germline-derived CDR1 and CDR2 are MDHEN and SYDVKM. CDR3 length equals 16 residues. CDR3 coding DNA: TGTGCCAGCAGTCCCCCCCGACTAGCCGATGTATGGGAGCAGTACTTC. It is translated as CASSPPRLADVWEQYF.

The V and J genes are TRBV19 and TRBJ1-5; D perhaps matches TRBD1 (5 bases). The germline gives CDR1 LNHDA, CDR2 SQIVND (reference sequence). The V and J ends lost 3 bases and 1 base respectively, with 10 bases between them. The CDR3 runs 15 residues. The CDR3 is CASSMWGGSNQPQHF. The CDR3 DNA follows: TGTGCCAGTAGTATGTGGGGGGGGAGCAATCAGCCCCAGCATTTT.

The V call is TRBV19, the J call TRBJ2-5; TRBD1 or TRBD2 may be the D gene (5 bases each). This CDR3 has 12 amino acids. Per germline, CDR1 LNHDA and CDR2 SQIVND (reference sequence). Trimming stripped 6 bases from V and 5 bases from J, with 10 bases between. The CDR3 DNA reads as TGTGCCAGTAGAGGGACCCGGGAGACCCAGTACTTC. This encodes CASRGTRETQYF.

The gene calls are TRBV10-3 and TRBJ2-3; D is perhaps TRBD1 or TRBD2 (5 bases each). Trimming left V 10 bases short and J 1 base short, with 15 bases between. The CDR3 loop spans 14 amino acids. CDR1 is ENHRY and CDR2 is SYGVKD in the germline V gene. The DNA of the CDR3 is TGTGCCACCGCCGGGACCCAGGGCACAGATACGCAGTATTTT. It encodes CATAGTQGTDTQYF.

The CDR3 here is CASSWGQGNIQYF. CDR3 in DNA: TGTGCCAGCAGCTGGGGACAGGGAAACATTCAGTACTTC. The chain uses TRBV14 and TRBJ2-4; the match to TRBD1 covers 9 bases. The CDR3 has 13 amino acids. The V segment lost 5 bases and the J segment 6 bases; nucleotides outside the gene matches: 2. CDR1 SGHDN and CDR2 FVKESK come from the germline V gene.